A single sample is the source of the 12 T cell receptor beta chains below, sequenced in a study of cytomegalovirus exposure and HLA in healthy donors. The protocol was immunoSEQ multiplex PCR, while the TCRdb copy is restricted to in-frame clones and leaves out a portion. The sample has some 130,000 clones, around four fifths seen once; the top ten hold 30%. Sequenced: PBMCs. The receptors here all came from a man aged 25 to 40 in good health and CMV-seropositive.

The chain employs TRBV5-4 and TRBJ1-1; 9 nucleotides align to TRBD1. The ends lost 5 bases at V and 4 bases at J; junction bases unmatched: 3. This CDR3 region has 13 residues. CDR1 and CDR2 from the germline V gene are SGHNT and YYREEE (reference sequence). The CDR3 loop is CASRSTGGTEAFF. The DNA for the CDR3 is TGTGCCAGCAGATCGACAGGGGGCACTGAAGCTTTCTTT. Looking up the rest from reference TRBV5-4 and TRBJ1-1 gives the full variable domain: ETGVTQSPTHLIKTRGQQVTLRCSSQSGHNTVSWYQQALGQGPQFIFQYYREEENGRGNFPPRFSGLQFPNYSSELNVNALELDDSALYLCASRSTGGTEAFFGQGTRLTVV.

The chain recombines TRBV25-1 with TRBJ1-1; TRBD1 is a possible D gene (5 bases). The CDR3 sequence is 13 residues long. CDR1 MGHDK and CDR2 SYGVNS come from the germline V gene. Trimming stripped 6 bases from V and 4 bases from J, with 12 bases between. The CDR3 here is CASSFAGGTEAFF. Here the CDR3 DNA reads TGTGCCAGCAGCTTCGCGGGGGGCACTGAAGCTTTCTTT. The full variable domain, completed using reference TRBV25-1 and TRBJ1-1, is EADIYQTPRYLVIGTGKKITLECSQTMGHDKMYWYQQDPGMELHLIHYSYGVNSTEKGDLSSESTVSRIRTEHFPLTLESARPSHTSQYLCASSFAGGTEAFFGQGTRLTVV.

V and J are TRBV2 and TRBJ2-7; D may be TRBD1 (5 bases). This CDR3 has 12 amino acids. CDR1 is SNHLY and CDR2 is FYNNEI in the germline V gene. Trimming stripped 8 bases from V and 3 bases from J, with 11 bases between. Written as DNA, the CDR3 is TGTGCCAGCGGTTTAGACAGCTACGAGCAGTACTTC. This encodes CASGLDSYEQYF.

For the CDR3, the DNA is TGTGCCAGCAGCTCGGGACTGGCCTACGAGCAGTACTTC. It encodes CASSSGLAYEQYF. The rearrangement links TRBV7-7 to TRBJ2-7; possible D gene TRBD2, 6 bases. The CDR3 runs 13 residues. V was trimmed by 4 bases and J by 2 bases, leaving 9 bases between them. Germline CDR1 and CDR2: SSHAT and FNYEAQ (reference sequence).

In nucleotides, the CDR3 is TGTGCCAGCGGCCCCCTGCCGGGTACCAGAGGGTACAACTATGGCTACACCTTC. As protein: CASGPLPGTRGYNYGYTF. The chain uses TRBV7-9 and TRBJ1-2; D unclear. CDR1 SEHNR and CDR2 FQNEAQ come from the germline V gene (reference sequence). V was trimmed by 8 bases and J by 2 bases, leaving 27 bases between them. This CDR3 region has 18 residues.

This clone has only one observation. CDR3 region: CASSLDRGDQPQHF. The CDR3 DNA reads TGCGCCAGCAGCTTGGACAGGGGGGACCAGCCCCAGCATTTT. The chain links TRBV5-1 to TRBJ1-5; 8 positions match TRBD1. The CDR3 is 14 residues long. CDR1 and CDR2 from the germline V gene are SGHRS and YFSETQ. V lost 0 bases to trimming and J lost 7 bases; unmatched junction nucleotides: 3.

This sequence joins TRBV6-6 and TRBJ1-1; 7 bases match TRBD1. Looked up from germline, CDR1 is MNHNY and CDR2 is SVGAGI (reference sequence). The CDR3 contains 15 residues. The J segment lost 4 bases and the V segment lost 7 bases, leaving 12 bases of the junction unmatched. CDR3 protein: CASNYGPPGGTEAFF. Here the CDR3 DNA reads TGTGCCAGCAACTACGGGCCCCCAGGGGGCACTGAAGCTTTCTTT.

This clone is a singleton in its sample. The rearrangement uses TRBV5-1 and TRBJ2-1; 7 bases line up with TRBD1. Germline CDR1 SGHRS, CDR2 YFSETQ. The CDR3 runs 15 residues. V was pared by 0 bases and J by 4 bases, with 4 bases of the junction left unmatched. The CDR3 DNA is TGCGCCAGCAGCTTGGAGGGGACAGAATACAATGAGCAGTTCTTC. It translates to CASSLEGTEYNEQFF. The full variable domain, its missing parts supplied by reference TRBV5-1 and TRBJ2-1, is KAGVTQTPRYLIKTRGQQVTLSCSPISGHRSVSWYQQTPGQGLQFLFEYFSETQRNKGNFPGRFSGRQFSNSRSEMNVSTLELGDSALYLCASSLEGTEYNEQFFGPGTRLTVL.

This clone was recorded once. The genes are TRBV12-2 and TRBJ1-4; the listed D gene, TRBD1, was not tested against the DNA. TRBV12-2 is labeled a pseudogene. This CDR3 is 17 amino acids long. The CDR3 bases are TGTGCAAGTCGCTTAGCGGGGGACAGGGATCAAAATGAAAAACTGTTTTTT. Translating gives CASRLAGDRDQNEKLFF.

The chain carries TRBV10-2 and TRBJ1-6; 7 bases map to TRBD1. V lost 1 base to trimming and J lost 7 bases; unmatched junction nucleotides: 4. Germline V lookup: CDR1 WSHSY, CDR2 SAAADI. This CDR3 spans 15 amino acids. The CDR3 DNA is TGCGCCAGCAGTGAGTATGACAGGGCCAATTCACCCCTCCACTTT. It encodes CASSEYDRANSPLHF.

The chain combines TRBV4-2 with TRBJ2-5; 12 bases line up with TRBD2. V lost 3 bases and J lost 0; bases outside the gene matches: 11. This CDR3 comprises 19 residues. Per germline, CDR1 LGHNA and CDR2 YNFKEQ. Here the CDR3 DNA reads TGTGCCAGCAGCCAGGACCGACTAGCGGGGGTCACGTACCAAGAGACCCAGTACTTC. Protein product: CASSQDRLAGVTYQETQYF.

The chain combines TRBV5-1 with TRBJ2-1, with D possibly being TRBD1 (5 bases). The CDR3 is 13 residues long. Trimming removed 4 bases from V and 3 bases from J, with 8 bases in between. Germline values: CDR1 SGHRS, CDR2 YFSETQ. CDR3 coding DNA: TGCGCCAGCAGCCCAGACAGCTACAATGAGCAGTTCTTC. As protein: CASSPDSYNEQFF.